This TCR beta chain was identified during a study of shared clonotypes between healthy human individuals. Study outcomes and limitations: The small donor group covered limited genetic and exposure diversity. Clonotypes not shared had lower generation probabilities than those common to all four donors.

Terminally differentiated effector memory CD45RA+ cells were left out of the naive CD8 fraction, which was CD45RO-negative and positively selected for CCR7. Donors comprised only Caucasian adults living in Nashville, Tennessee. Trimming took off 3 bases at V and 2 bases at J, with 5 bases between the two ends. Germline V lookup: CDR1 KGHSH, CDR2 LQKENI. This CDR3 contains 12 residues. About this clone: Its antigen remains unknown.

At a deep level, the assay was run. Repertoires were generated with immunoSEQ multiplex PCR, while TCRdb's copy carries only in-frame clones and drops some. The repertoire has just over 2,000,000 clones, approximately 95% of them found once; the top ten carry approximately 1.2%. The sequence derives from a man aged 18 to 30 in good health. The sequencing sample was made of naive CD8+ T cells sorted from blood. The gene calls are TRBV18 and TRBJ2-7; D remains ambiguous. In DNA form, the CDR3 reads TGTGCCAGCTCACCCGATACCTACGAGCAGTACTTC. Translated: CASSPDTYEQYF.